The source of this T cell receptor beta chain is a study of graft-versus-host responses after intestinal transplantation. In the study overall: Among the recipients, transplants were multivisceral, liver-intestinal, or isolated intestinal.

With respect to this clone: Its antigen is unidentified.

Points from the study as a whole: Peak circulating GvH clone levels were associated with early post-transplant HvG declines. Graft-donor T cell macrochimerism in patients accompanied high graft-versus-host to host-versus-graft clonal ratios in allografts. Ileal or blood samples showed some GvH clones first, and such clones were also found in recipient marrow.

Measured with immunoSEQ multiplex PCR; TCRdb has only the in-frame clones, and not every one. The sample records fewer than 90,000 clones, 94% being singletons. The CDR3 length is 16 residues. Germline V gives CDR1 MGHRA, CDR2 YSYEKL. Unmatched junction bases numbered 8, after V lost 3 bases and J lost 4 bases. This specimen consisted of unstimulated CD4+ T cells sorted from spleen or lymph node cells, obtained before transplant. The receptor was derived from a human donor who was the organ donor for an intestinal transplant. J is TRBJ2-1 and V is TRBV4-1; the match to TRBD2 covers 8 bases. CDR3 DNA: TGCGCCAGCAGCCAGGTTAGCGGGGAAGTGTACAATGAGCAGTTCTTC. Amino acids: CASSQVSGEVYNEQFF.